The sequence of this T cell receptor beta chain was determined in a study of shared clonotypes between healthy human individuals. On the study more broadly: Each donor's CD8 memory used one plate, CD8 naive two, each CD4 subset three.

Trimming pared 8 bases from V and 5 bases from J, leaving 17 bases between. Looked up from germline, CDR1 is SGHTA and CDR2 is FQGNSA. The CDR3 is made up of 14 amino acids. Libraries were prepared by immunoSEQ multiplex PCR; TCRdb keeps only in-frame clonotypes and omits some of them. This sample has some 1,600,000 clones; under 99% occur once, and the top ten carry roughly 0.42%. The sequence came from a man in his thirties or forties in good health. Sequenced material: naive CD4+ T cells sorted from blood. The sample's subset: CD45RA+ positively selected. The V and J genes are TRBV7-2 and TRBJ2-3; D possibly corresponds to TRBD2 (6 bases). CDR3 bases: TGTGCCAGCCTCTCGGGGGAGTACGGAGATACGCAGTATTTT. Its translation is CASLSGEYGDTQYF.